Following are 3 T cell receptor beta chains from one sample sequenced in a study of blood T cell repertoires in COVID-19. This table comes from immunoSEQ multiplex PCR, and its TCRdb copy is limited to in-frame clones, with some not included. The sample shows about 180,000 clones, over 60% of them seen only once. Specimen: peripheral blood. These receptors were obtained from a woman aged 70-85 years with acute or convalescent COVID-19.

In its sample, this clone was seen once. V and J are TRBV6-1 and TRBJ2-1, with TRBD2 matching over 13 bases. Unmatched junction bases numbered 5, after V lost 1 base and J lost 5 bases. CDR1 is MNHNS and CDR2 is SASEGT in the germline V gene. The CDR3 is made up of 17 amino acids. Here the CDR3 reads CASSEGLAGGHHNEQFF. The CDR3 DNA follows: TGTGCCAGCAGTGAAGGACTAGCGGGAGGTCACCACAATGAGCAGTTCTTC.

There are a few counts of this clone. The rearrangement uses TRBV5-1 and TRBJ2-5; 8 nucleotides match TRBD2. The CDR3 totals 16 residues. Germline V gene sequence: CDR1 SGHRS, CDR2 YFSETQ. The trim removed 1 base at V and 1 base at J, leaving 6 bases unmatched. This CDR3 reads CASSLFPSGSQETQYF. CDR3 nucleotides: TGCGCCAGCAGCTTGTTTCCCAGCGGGAGCCAAGAGACCCAGTACTTC.

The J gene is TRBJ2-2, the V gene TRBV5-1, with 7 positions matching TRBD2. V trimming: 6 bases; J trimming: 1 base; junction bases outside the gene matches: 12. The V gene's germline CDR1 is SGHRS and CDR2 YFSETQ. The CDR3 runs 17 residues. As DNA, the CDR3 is TGCGCCAGCAACTCTCTCGGGCGGGAGCTGAACACCGGGGAGCTGTTTTTT. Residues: CASNSLGRELNTGELFF.